The 22 T cell receptor beta chains below all came from one sample that was sequenced in a study of beta chain features in type 1 diabetes. For these receptors, no antigen is known. The whole isolated RNA underwent reverse transcription, so sequencing captured expressed TCRB transcripts. Assay: immunoSEQ multiplex PCR; the TCRdb copy retains only in-frame clones and omits some. The sample carries some 280,000 clones, 13% to 15% recorded once. Overall study results and limits: TCRB CDR3s from Type 1 diabetes patients were moderately but significantly shorter in all four CD4+ subsets.

Sequencing was done on a sample of naive CD4+ T cells from blood. The receptors here all came from a man aged 25 to 40 with type 1 diabetes.

V gene TRBV7-2 combines with J gene TRBJ1-2, with TRBD1 identical over 8 bases. The length of the CDR3 is 15 residues. Germline trimming cut 5 bases from V and 8 bases from J; bases unmatched to any gene: 13. Germline V gene lookup returns CDR1 SGHTA and CDR2 FQGNSA. The CDR3 bases are TGTGCCAGCAGCCCCGGAGGGACAGGAGCGGGAGGCTACACCTTC. Protein sequence: CASSPGGTGAGGYTF.

The V call is TRBV9, the J call TRBJ1-3; D possibly corresponds to TRBD1 (6 bases). Germline CDR1 reads SGDLS; CDR2 reads YYNGEE. There are 16 residues in the CDR3. V was shortened by 1 base and J by 0 bases, with 11 bases between the two germline ends. CDR3 residues: CASSVQGPNSGNTIYF. The DNA of the CDR3 is TGTGCCAGCAGCGTACAGGGGCCCAACTCTGGAAACACCATATATTTT.

The chain joins TRBV4-1 to TRBJ1-1; D unresolved. This CDR3 has 14 residues. V was clipped by 1 base and J by 2 bases, with 8 bases between them. Germline V CDR1 and CDR2: MGHRA, YSYEKL. The CDR3 is CASSQARRNTEAFF. CDR3 nucleotides: TGCGCCAGCAGCCAAGCCAGGCGAAACACTGAAGCTTTCTTT.

The rearrangement joins TRBV19 to TRBJ1-5, with D uncertain. With 1 base removed from V and 0 bases from J, the gap between germline ends came to 7 bases. The CDR3 is 15 residues long. The V gene's germline CDR1 is LNHDA and CDR2 SQIVND (reference sequence). The CDR3 loop is CASSIGRHSNQPQHF. The DNA for the CDR3 is TGTGCCAGTAGTATAGGGAGGCATAGCAATCAGCCCCAGCATTTT.

The J gene is TRBJ2-1, the V gene TRBV5-6, with D unresolved. The V and J ends lost 2 bases and 7 bases respectively, with 4 bases between them. There are 11 residues in the CDR3. Per the germline V gene, CDR1 is SGHDT and CDR2 is YYEEEE. The CDR3: CASSFLNEQFF. The CDR3 DNA reads TGTGCCAGCAGCTTTCTTAATGAGCAGTTCTTC. Using reference TRBV5-6 and TRBJ2-1 for the parts outside the CDR3, the full variable domain is DAGVTQSPTHLIKTRGQQVTLRCSPKSGHDTVSWYQQALGQGPQFIFQYYEEEERQRGNFPDRFSGHQFPNYSSELNVNALLLGDSALYLCASSFLNEQFFGPGTRLTVL.

The chain has TRBV15 and TRBJ2-2; unclear D gene. Between the trimmed V and J ends, which lost 8 bases and 1 base, there was a span of 8 bases. Germline assignment: CDR1 LNHNV and CDR2 YYDKDF (reference sequence). The CDR3 has 13 residues. For the CDR3, the DNA is TGTGCCACCGCAGACAAGAACACCGGGGAGCTGTTTTTT. Protein: CATADKNTGELFF.

This clone was found a few times. CDR3 region: CAWRTWRAIPYEQYF. The CDR3 bases are TGTGCCTGGAGGACATGGAGGGCCATCCCCTACGAGCAGTACTTC. The rearrangement joins TRBV30 to TRBJ2-7; a possible D gene is TRBD2 (6 bases). This CDR3 is 15 amino acids long. The V end lost 3 bases, the J end lost 2 bases, and 17 bases lay between the germline ends. Germline lookup yields CDR1 GTSNPN and CDR2 SVGIG (reference sequence).

This clone was seen a handful of times. This chain connects TRBV4-2 to TRBJ2-3, with 8 bases that match TRBD1. The CDR3 has 17 residues. The germline gives CDR1 LGHNA, CDR2 YNFKEQ. The V segment lost 4 bases and the J segment 1 base; nucleotides outside the gene matches: 10. The CDR3 is CASSRHRMTGGTDTQYF. In nucleotides, the CDR3 is TGTGCCAGCAGCCGCCACAGAATGACAGGGGGCACAGATACGCAGTATTTT.

V usage is TRBV7-9 and J usage is TRBJ2-2; 7 positions match TRBD2. Per the germline V gene, CDR1 is SEHNR and CDR2 is FQNEAQ (reference sequence). The J segment lost 3 bases and the V segment lost 4 bases, leaving 11 bases of the junction unmatched. CDR3 length: 17 amino acids. CDR3 region: CASSSPMTGGHTGELFF. Here the CDR3 DNA reads TGTGCCAGCAGCTCCCCTATGACGGGAGGCCACACCGGGGAGCTGTTTTTT. Supplemented by reference TRBV7-9 and TRBJ2-2, the full variable domain reads DTGVSQNPRHKITKRGQNVTFRCDPISEHNRLYWYRQTLGQGPEFLTYFQNEAQLEKSRLLSDRFSAERPKGSFSTLEIQRTEQGDSAMYLCASSSPMTGGHTGELFFGEGSRLTVL.

This clone was seen a few times. J is TRBJ1-2 and V is TRBV14; D unclear. The germline gives CDR1 SGHDN, CDR2 FVKESK. This CDR3 is 13 amino acids long. The V end was cut by 4 bases, the J end by 1 base, with 7 bases between. The CDR3 region has the DNA TGTGCCAGCAGCCCGACACTTAACTATGGCTACACCTTC. Encoded protein: CASSPTLNYGYTF.

This clone was detected only a few times. The chain joins TRBV6-1 to TRBJ2-7; 9 positions agree with TRBD1. There are 14 residues in the CDR3. Germline values: CDR1 MNHNS, CDR2 SASEGT. The V gene end was trimmed by 6 bases and the J gene end by 0 bases; junction bases not matched to a gene: 3. CDR3 sequence: CASSQTGGSYEQYF. CDR3 nucleotide sequence: TGTGCCAGCAGCCAGACAGGGGGCTCCTACGAGCAGTACTTC.

A few counts support this clone. The chain uses TRBV28 and TRBJ2-1; the match to TRBD2 covers 13 bases. V trimming: 6 bases; J trimming: 5 bases; junction bases outside the gene matches: 4. The CDR3 sequence is 15 residues long. Germline V gene sequence: CDR1 MDHEN, CDR2 SYDVKM. CDR3 coding DNA: TGTGCCAGCAGCAGGGGGACTAGCGGGGACAATGAGCAGTTCTTC. Its translation: CASSRGTSGDNEQFF.

The chain recombines TRBV7-6 with TRBJ2-3; D remains ambiguous. This CDR3 has 15 amino acids. With 1 base removed from V and 1 base from J, the gap between germline ends came to 9 bases. Germline values: CDR1 SGHVS, CDR2 FNYEAQ. The CDR3 DNA is TGTGCCAGCAGCTTAGTATCGGGTGGCACAGATACGCAGTATTTT. Protein: CASSLVSGGTDTQYF.

In its sample, this clone was seen a few times. This chain connects TRBV7-3 to TRBJ2-5; D remains unclear. V lost 8 bases and J lost 4, with 14 bases in between. The CDR3 covers 13 residues. CDR1 and CDR2 (germline): SGHTA, FQGTGA. CDR3 DNA sequence: TGTGCCAGCGCCCCCCGGCCAGGAGAGACCCAGTACTTC. Its translation is CASAPRPGETQYF.

The V and J genes are TRBV9 and TRBJ2-2; TRBD2 is a possible D gene (5 bases). The CDR3 is 15 amino acids. CDR1 and CDR2 from the germline V gene are SGDLS and YYNGEE. Trimming took off 5 bases at V and 0 bases at J, with 11 bases between the two ends. Here the CDR3 DNA reads TGTGCCAGCAGACCCCCGGGGACGAACACCGGGGAGCTGTTTTTT. Amino acids: CASRPPGTNTGELFF. Full variable domain (rest looked up from reference TRBV9 and TRBJ2-2): DSGVTQTPKHLITATGQRVTLRCSPRSGDLSVYWYQQSLDQGLQFLIQYYNGEERAKGNILERFSAQQFPDLHSELNLSSLELGDSALYFCASRPPGTNTGELFFGEGSRLTVL.

This clone occurred a few times. This chain links TRBV6-5 with TRBJ1-5, with 9 bases aligning to TRBD1. CDR1 and CDR2 (germline): MNHEY, SVGAGI. This CDR3 contains 14 residues. Trimming took 4 bases from V and 6 from J; bases not matched to a gene: 4. In nucleotides, the CDR3 is TGTGCCAGCAGTTCCGGACAGGGGAGTCAGCCCCAGCATTTT. Translated: CASSSGQGSQPQHF.

This clone was counted a few times. The chain combines TRBV28 with TRBJ1-5; 9 nucleotides line up with TRBD1. This CDR3 is built from 15 residues. Trimming at V came to 5 bases and at J to 5 bases, leaving 7 bases not matched to a gene. CDR1 and CDR2 from the germline V gene are MDHEN and SYDVKM. DNA for the CDR3: TGTGCCAGCAGTCTCTGGGACAGGGACGATCAGCCCCAGCATTTT. Protein product: CASSLWDRDDQPQHF.

The table lists this clone with a few counts. The chain combines TRBV5-1 with TRBJ2-1; 9 positions agree with TRBD1. The CDR3 has 16 residues. Germline V gene sequence: CDR1 SGHRS, CDR2 YFSETQ. J was trimmed by 2 bases and V by 3 bases; bases with no gene match: 6. The CDR3 is CASSSGQGNPYNEQFF. In nucleotides, the CDR3 is TGCGCCAGCAGCTCAGGACAGGGGAACCCCTACAATGAGCAGTTCTTC.

The chain has TRBV9 and TRBJ1-5; D not certain. The CDR3 is made up of 15 amino acids. Germline loops: CDR1 SGDLS, CDR2 YYNGEE. Trimming took off 7 bases at V and 2 bases at J, with 16 bases between the two ends. DNA for the CDR3: TGTGCCAGCTCTCCGGGGTTGAAGGGCAATCAGCCCCAGCATTTT. Protein product: CASSPGLKGNQPQHF.

This clone was seen more than once but under ten times. This sequence joins TRBV9 and TRBJ1-3; no reliable D call. Germline V gives CDR1 SGDLS, CDR2 YYNGEE. Trimming removed 4 bases from V and 8 bases from J, with 10 bases in between. The CDR3 spans 12 residues. DNA of the CDR3: TGTGCCAGCAGCCCAGGCGTGGACACCATATATTTT. Translation: CASSPGVDTIYF.

A few counts support this clone. V gene TRBV28 combines with J gene TRBJ2-3; D call uncertain. The germline gives CDR1 MDHEN, CDR2 SYDVKM. The CDR3 is 14 amino acids. V was shortened by 4 bases and J by 2 bases, with 10 bases between the two germline ends. The CDR3 nucleotides read TGTGCCAGCAGTTCCCACGGAGCCACAGATACGCAGTATTTT. Protein: CASSSHGATDTQYF.

The V and J genes are TRBV28 and TRBJ1-4, with D perhaps TRBD1 (6 bases). The ends were cut back, 7 bases at V and 5 bases at J, with 14 bases in the middle. The CDR3 contains 14 residues. Germline V CDR1 and CDR2: MDHEN, SYDVKM. Written as DNA, the CDR3 is TGTGCCAGCACCCGGGACACCGTCAATGAAAAACTGTTTTTT. It codes for CASTRDTVNEKLFF.